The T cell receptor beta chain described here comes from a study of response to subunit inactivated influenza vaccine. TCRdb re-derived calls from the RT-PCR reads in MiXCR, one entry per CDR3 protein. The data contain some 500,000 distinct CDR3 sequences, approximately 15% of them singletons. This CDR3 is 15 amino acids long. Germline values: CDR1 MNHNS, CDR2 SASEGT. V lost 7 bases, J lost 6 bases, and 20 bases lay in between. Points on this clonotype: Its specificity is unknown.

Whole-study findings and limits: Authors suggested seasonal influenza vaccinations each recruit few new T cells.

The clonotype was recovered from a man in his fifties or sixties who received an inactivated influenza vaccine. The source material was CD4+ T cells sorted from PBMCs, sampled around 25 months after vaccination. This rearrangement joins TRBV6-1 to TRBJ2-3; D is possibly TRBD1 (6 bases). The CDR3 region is CASNQLMGARDTQYF. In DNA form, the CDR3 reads TGTGCCAGCAACCAGCTGATGGGGGCTAGGGATACGCAGTATTTT.